The 11 T cell receptor beta chains presented below share a single source sample, sequenced in a study of T-cell memory formation after mild COVID-19. Using its own MiXCR run on the 5' RACE reads, TCRdb lists one record per CDR3 protein. This repertoire shows fewer than 650,000 distinct CDR3 sequences, less than 25% found once; its top ten account for about 8.4%. Sequences were obtained from PBMCs or a T cell subset sorted from them (not recorded which). The receptors here all came from an adult woman who had mild COVID-19 (a few samples of this study predate the infection). Cell type and time point are not known.

The chain links TRBV9 to TRBJ2-2; no firm D call. Germline V gene lookup returns CDR1 SGDLS and CDR2 YYNGEE. V was clipped by 3 bases and J by 1 base, with 10 bases between them. The CDR3 totals 15 residues. CDR3 in DNA: TGTGCCAGCAGCGAAGAAACACTGAACACCGGGGAGCTGTTTTTT. The encoded protein is CASSEETLNTGELFF.

This clonotype was counted a few times. The chain uses TRBV4-2 and TRBJ2-7, with D possibly TRBD2 on 6 matching bases. The CDR3 is made up of 13 amino acids. The V end lost 2 bases, the J end lost 3 bases, and 8 bases lay between the germline ends. Germline CDR1 LGHNA, CDR2 YNFKEQ. CDR3 in DNA: TGTGCCAGCAGCCAATCTAGCGTCTACGAGCAGTACTTC. It encodes CASSQSSVYEQYF.

The chain combines TRBV4-1 with TRBJ2-2, with 8 bases matching TRBD2. Germline loops: CDR1 MGHRA, CDR2 YSYEKL. The trim removed 4 bases at V and 4 bases at J, leaving 8 bases unmatched. The CDR3 runs 16 residues. CDR3 nucleotide sequence: TGCGCCAGCAGCCGACGGACTAGCCCGGGCACCGGGGAGCTGTTTTTT. Protein sequence: CASSRRTSPGTGELFF.

The sample holds a few counts of this clonotype. This chain connects TRBV7-8 to TRBJ2-1, with TRBD2 matching over 10 bases. Trimming took 0 bases from V and 5 from J; bases not matched to a gene: 10. CDR3 size: 18 residues. Germline CDR1 is SGHVS and CDR2 is FQNEAQ. CDR3 amino acids: CASSLASSGRGRNNEQFF. Here the CDR3 DNA reads TGTGCCAGCAGCTTAGCGTCGAGCGGGAGGGGTAGAAACAATGAGCAGTTCTTC.

This chain connects TRBV5-8 to TRBJ1-1, with a tentative D call TRBD1 (5 bases). Deletions cut 2 bases from V and 7 bases from J, with 12 bases between. This CDR3 contains 13 residues. From germline, CDR1 is SGHTS and CDR2 YDEGEE. CDR3 protein: CASSFGTSYEAFF. The CDR3 region has the DNA TGTGCCAGCAGCTTCGGGACCAGCTATGAAGCTTTCTTT.

This clonotype was seen many times. This chain's CDR3 is CASSLYEGIEQFF. CDR3 sequence (DNA): TGTGCCAGCAGTTTGTATGAGGGAATTGAGCAGTTCTTC. This chain links TRBV28 with TRBJ2-1, with D possibly being TRBD2 (5 bases). Germline loops: CDR1 MDHEN, CDR2 SYDVKM. The CDR3 runs to 13 residues. The V gene lost 3 bases and the J gene lost 9 bases, with 12 bases spanning the gap.

V and J are TRBV4-1 and TRBJ2-5, with D uncertain. The V end was cut by 3 bases, the J end by 4 bases, with 12 bases between. The CDR3 is 14 amino acids. CDR1 MGHRA and CDR2 YSYEKL come from the germline V gene. The CDR3 bases are TGCGCCAGCAGCCAGACGCTAAGTGGAGAGACCCAGTACTTC. Residues: CASSQTLSGETQYF.

V is TRBV3-1 and J is TRBJ2-7, with D perhaps matching TRBD2 (5 bases). The CDR3 covers 19 residues. Between the trimmed V and J ends, which lost 0 bases and 3 bases, there was a span of 24 bases. Per germline, CDR1 LGHDT and CDR2 YNNKEL (reference sequence). As DNA, the CDR3 is TGTGCCAGCAGCCAAGATGATCTGGGCCGCCCGGGATCCCACTACGAGCAGTACTTC. Residues: CASSQDDLGRPGSHYEQYF.

The chain uses TRBV7-3 and TRBJ2-3; D is ambiguous. The CDR3 spans 13 residues. The V gene's germline CDR1 is SGHTA and CDR2 FQGTGA. Trimming stripped 2 bases from V and 4 bases from J, with 7 bases between. Here the CDR3 DNA reads TGTGCCAGCAGCTTATACGAGGCAGATACGCAGTATTTT. Amino acids: CASSLYEADTQYF.

The chain combines TRBV11-2 with TRBJ2-1; TRBD1 is a possible D gene (5 bases). V gave up 6 bases and J gave up 8 bases, with 8 bases separating them. This CDR3 has 11 amino acids. Germline CDR1 is SGHAT and CDR2 is FQNNGV. The CDR3 protein is CASRTVDEQFF. The CDR3 region has the DNA TGTGCCAGCAGGACAGTCGATGAGCAGTTCTTC.

This clonotype was detected a few times. The chain has TRBV5-1 and TRBJ1-1; D is undetermined. Deletions cut 2 bases from V and 9 bases from J, with 14 bases between. Germline CDR1 SGHRS, CDR2 YFSETQ. The CDR3 spans 13 residues. Here the CDR3 reads CASSFTEGMKAFF. The CDR3 DNA reads TGCGCCAGCAGCTTTACGGAAGGTATGAAAGCTTTCTTT.